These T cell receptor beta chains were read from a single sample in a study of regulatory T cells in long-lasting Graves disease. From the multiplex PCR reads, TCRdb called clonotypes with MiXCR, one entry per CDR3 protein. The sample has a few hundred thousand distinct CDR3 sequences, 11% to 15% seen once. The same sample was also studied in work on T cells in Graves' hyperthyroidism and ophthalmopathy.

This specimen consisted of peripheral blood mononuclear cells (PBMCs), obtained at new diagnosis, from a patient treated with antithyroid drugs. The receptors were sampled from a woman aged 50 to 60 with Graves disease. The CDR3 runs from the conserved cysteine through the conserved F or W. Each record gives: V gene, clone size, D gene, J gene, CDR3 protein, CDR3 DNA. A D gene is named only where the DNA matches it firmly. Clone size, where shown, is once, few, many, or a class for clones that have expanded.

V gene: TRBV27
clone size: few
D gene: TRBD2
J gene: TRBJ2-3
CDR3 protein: CASSPFAGGSDTQYF
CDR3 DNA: TGTGCCAGCAGCCCATTTGCGGGAGGCTCAGATACGCAGTATTTT

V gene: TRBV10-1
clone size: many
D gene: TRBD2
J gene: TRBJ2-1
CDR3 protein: CASSERGTSSEQFF
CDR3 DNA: TGCGCCAGCAGTGAGCGTGGGACTAGCTCTGAGCAGTTCTTC

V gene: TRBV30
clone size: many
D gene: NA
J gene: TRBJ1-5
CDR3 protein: CAWSGGQGNQPQHF
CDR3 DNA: TGTGCCTGGTCGGGGGGGCAGGGCAATCAGCCCCAGCATTTT

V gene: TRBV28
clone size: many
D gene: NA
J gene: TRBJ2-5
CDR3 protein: CASRGSEETQYF
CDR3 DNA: TGTGCCAGCCGGGGTTCGGAGGAGACCCAGTACTTC

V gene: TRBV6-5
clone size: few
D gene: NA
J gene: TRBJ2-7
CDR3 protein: CASSYVGEQYF
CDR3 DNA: TGTGCCAGCAGTTATGTTGGCGAGCAGTACTTC

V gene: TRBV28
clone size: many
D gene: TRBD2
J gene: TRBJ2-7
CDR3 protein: CASSGGQAHHEQYF
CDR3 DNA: TGTGCCAGCTCGGGAGGACAAGCGCACCACGAGCAGTACTTC

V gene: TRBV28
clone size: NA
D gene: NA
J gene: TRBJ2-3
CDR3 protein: CASGFSDTQYF
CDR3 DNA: TGTGCCAGCGGGTTTTCAGATACGCAGTATTTT

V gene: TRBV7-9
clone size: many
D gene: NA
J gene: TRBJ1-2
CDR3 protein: CASGRKGGYGYTF
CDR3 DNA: TGTGCCAGCGGGAGGAAAGGCGGGTATGGCTACACCTTC

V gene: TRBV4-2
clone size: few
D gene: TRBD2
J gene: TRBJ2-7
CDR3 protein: CASSRLAGGPVYEQYF
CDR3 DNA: TGTGCCAGCAGCCGGCTAGCGGGAGGCCCGGTCTACGAGCAGTACTTC

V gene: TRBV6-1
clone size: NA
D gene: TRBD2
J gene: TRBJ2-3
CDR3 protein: CASSHRTRSTDTQYF
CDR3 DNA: TGTGCCAGCAGTCACCGGACTAGGAGCACAGATACGCAGTATTTT

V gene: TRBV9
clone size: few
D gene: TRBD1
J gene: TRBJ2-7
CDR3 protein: CASSDRETGVYEQYF
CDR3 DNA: TGTGCCAGCAGCGACCGGGAGACAGGGGTCTACGAGCAGTACTTC

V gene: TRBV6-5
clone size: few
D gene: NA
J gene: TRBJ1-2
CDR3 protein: CASSYSIQGNYGYTF
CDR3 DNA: TGTGCCAGCAGTTACTCGATTCAGGGAAACTATGGCTACACCTTC

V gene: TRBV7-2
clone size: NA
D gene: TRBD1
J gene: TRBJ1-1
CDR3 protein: CASSPNPGTGVAGAFF
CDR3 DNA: TGTGCCAGCAGCCCCAACCCGGGGACAGGGGTGGCAGGGGCTTTCTTT

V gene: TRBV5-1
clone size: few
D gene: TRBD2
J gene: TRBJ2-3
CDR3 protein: CASSSGTSGSGDTQYF
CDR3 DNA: TGCGCCAGCAGCTCCGGGACTAGCGGGAGTGGAGATACGCAGTATTTT

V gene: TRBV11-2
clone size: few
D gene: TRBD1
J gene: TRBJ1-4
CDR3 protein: CASSPRQGAEKLFF
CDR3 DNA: TGTGCCAGCAGTCCCCGACAGGGGGCGGAAAAACTGTTTTTT

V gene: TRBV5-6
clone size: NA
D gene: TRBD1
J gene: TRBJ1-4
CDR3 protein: CASSLFDRGPNEKLFF
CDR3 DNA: TGTGCCAGCAGCTTGTTTGACAGGGGGCCTAATGAAAAACTGTTTTTT

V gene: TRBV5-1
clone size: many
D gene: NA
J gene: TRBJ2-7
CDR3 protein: CASSNGTLSYEQYF
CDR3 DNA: TGCGCCAGCAGCAACGGGACTCTCTCCTACGAGCAGTACTTC

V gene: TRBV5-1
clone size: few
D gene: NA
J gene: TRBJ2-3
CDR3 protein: CASSWAGRILNTDTQYF
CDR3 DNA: TGCGCCAGCAGCTGGGCAGGACGTATCCTGAACACAGATACGCAGTATTTT

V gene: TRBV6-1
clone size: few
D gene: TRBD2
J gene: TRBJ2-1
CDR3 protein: CATETSGQIPYNEQFF
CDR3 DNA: TGTGCCACAGAGACTAGCGGGCAAATTCCCTACAATGAGCAGTTCTTC

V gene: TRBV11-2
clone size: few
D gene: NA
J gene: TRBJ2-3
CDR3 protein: CASSLDGAVVDTQYF
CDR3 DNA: TGTGCCAGCAGCTTAGATGGGGCGGTTGTTGATACGCAGTATTTT

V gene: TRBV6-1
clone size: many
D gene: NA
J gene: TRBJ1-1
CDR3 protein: CASSEVLQNHEAFF
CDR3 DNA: TGTGCCAGCAGTGAAGTATTGCAGAACCATGAAGCTTTCTTT

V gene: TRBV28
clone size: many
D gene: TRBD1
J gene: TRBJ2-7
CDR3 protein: CASIGTGGYEQYF
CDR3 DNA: TGTGCCAGCATAGGGACAGGGGGCTACGAGCAGTACTTC

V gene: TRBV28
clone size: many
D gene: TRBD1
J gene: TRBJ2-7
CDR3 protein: CASNSKPRQGHPYEQYF
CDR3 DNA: TGTGCCAGCAATTCCAAGCCTCGACAGGGCCATCCGTACGAGCAGTACTTC